This TCR beta chain emerged from a study of memory CD4+ T cells and cytomegalovirus serostatus. Overall study findings and caveats: 67 of 164 known CMV-associated TCRbeta sequences appeared in CD4+ memory. Median bootstrapped AUC for CMV status was just over 0.94 originally, around 0.91 US-trained.

The sort gate was single viable CD3+CD4+CD8-CD45RO+ cells for memory CD4+ T cells. After thawing, CD4+ T cells were positively selected. TCRdb keeps only in-frame clones here, not all; method: immunoSEQ multiplex PCR. This table holds about 60,000 clones, less than 85% found once. J gave up 4 bases and V 4 bases, and 26 bases lay outside the gene matches. Germline CDR1 SGHTA, CDR2 FQGTGA. The CDR3 covers 21 residues. On this clone: The antigen remains undetermined.

The sample comprised memory CD4+ T cells from blood. The sequence derives from an adult in good health and CMV-seronegative. J is TRBJ2-7 and V is TRBV7-3, with TRBD2 matching 9 bases. The DNA for the CDR3 is TGTGCCAGCAGCTCACCTTATGAGCCCCGAGATATAGCGGGAGTAAGTTACGAGCAGTACTTC. It translates to CASSSPYEPRDIAGVSYEQYF.